This is a list of T cell receptor beta chains from one sample in a study of cytomegalovirus exposure and HLA in healthy donors. The repertoire was sequenced with immunoSEQ multiplex PCR; TCRdb's copy has only in-frame clones and lacks some. The table records over 150,000 clones, around 80% of them present only once. The sample comprised PBMCs. These TCRs come from a man between 18 and 29 years old in good health and CMV-seropositive. CDR3s include the opening cysteine and the closing phenylalanine or tryptophan. D genes are given only for firm matches. Expanded clones are given a class, and other clones once, few, many or no size at all.

clone_size	j_call	d_call	v_call	cdr3_nt	cdr3_aa
.	TRBJ2-3	TRBD2	TRBV5-4	TGTGCCAGCAGCAGTAGCGGGAGCGCAGATACGCAGTATTTT	CASSSSGSADTQYF
.	TRBJ1-2	TRBD1	TRBV5-1	TGCGCCAGCAGCAGGGACAGGGGTGTTGGCGGCTACACCTTC	CASSRDRGVGGYTF
.	TRBJ2-5	TRBD2	TRBV27	TGTGCCAGCCGAGCGGGGGAAGAGACCCAGTACTTC	CASRAGEETQYF
.	TRBJ2-2	.	TRBV27	TGTGCCAGCAGTTTATCGATCGCAGGGGGGACCGGGGAGCTGTTTTTT	CASSLSIAGGTGELFF
.	TRBJ2-1	.	TRBV11-2	TGTGCCAGCAGAGGAACAGGTTCTTCCTACAATGAGCAGTTCTTC	CASRGTGSSYNEQFF
once	TRBJ1-4	TRBD1	TRBV5-4	TGTGCCAGCAGCCCACAGGGGGAAAAACTGTTTTTT	CASSPQGEKLFF
few	TRBJ1-5	TRBD1	TRBV6-5	TGTGCCAGCAGTTCCCAACGACAGGGGGGTAATCAGCCCCAGCATTTT	CASSSQRQGGNQPQHF
once	TRBJ1-5	.	TRBV6-4	TGTGCCAGCGCCCCCGGTAGAGGTCAGCCCCAGCATTTT	CASAPGRGQPQHF
.	TRBJ1-1	.	TRBV5-5	TGTGCCAGCAGCTTGGACGTCGCAGGAGGTAGGACTGAAGCTTTCTTT	CASSLDVAGGRTEAFF
.	TRBJ2-5	TRBD1	TRBV5-1	TGCGCCAGCAGCGGGACAGACAGGGGCGGGGAGACCCAGTACTTC	CASSGTDRGGETQYF
once	TRBJ2-3	.	TRBV5-1	TGCGCCAGCAGCGGGGCGGGGGCGACAGATACGCAGTATTTT	CASSGAGATDTQYF
.	TRBJ2-5	.	TRBV5-1	TGCGCCAGCAGCTGGGCGCGGAGGACGGAGACCCAGTACTTC	CASSWARRTETQYF
.	TRBJ2-1	.	TRBV19	TGTGCCAGTAGTATGGTCGCTGACAGCATAAACAGAATCTTC	CASSMVADSINRIF
.	TRBJ2-3	.	TRBV27	TGTGCCAGCAGTTTCTCTGCGGGGCAAGATACGCAGTATTTT	CASSFSAGQDTQYF
.	TRBJ2-3	TRBD1	TRBV4-1	TGCGCCAGCAGCCAAAACCCCCGGGACAGGGGACCCACAGATACGCAGTATTTT	CASSQNPRDRGPTDTQYF
.	TRBJ1-2	.	TRBV5-4	TGTGCCAGCAGCCCCCAGGGTGGCTATGGCTACACCTTC	CASSPQGGYGYTF
.	TRBJ2-2	TRBD1	TRBV5-1	TGCGCCAGCAGCCCGCTCCCTGGGGGACAGCTGAACACCGGGGAGCTGTTTTTT	CASSPLPGGQLNTGELFF
.	TRBJ2-3	TRBD1	TRBV5-6	TGTGCCAGCAGCTTAAAGACAGGGGGAACAGATACGCAGTATTTT	CASSLKTGGTDTQYF
once	TRBJ1-4	.	TRBV13	TGTGCCAGCAGCGCACCAGGGTCTCCTCGGGAAAAACTGTTTTTT	CASSAPGSPREKLFF
.	TRBJ2-3	.	TRBV4-2	TGTGCCAGCAGCCAAGATCGTCGGACAGATACGCAGTATTTT	CASSQDRRTDTQYF
.	TRBJ2-1	.	TRBV6-5	TGTGCCAGCAGTTACTCGGCAACCTCCTCCTACAATGAGCAGTTCTTC	CASSYSATSSYNEQFF
.	TRBJ2-7	TRBD1	TRBV5-1	TGCGCCAGCAGGGCCGGGACAGAGAGCTCCTACGAGCAGTACTTC	CASRAGTESSYEQYF
.	TRBJ2-1	.	TRBV5-1	TGCGCCAGCAGCTTTAAGACCGCCGCGGCCGATGAGCAGTTCTTC	CASSFKTAAADEQFF